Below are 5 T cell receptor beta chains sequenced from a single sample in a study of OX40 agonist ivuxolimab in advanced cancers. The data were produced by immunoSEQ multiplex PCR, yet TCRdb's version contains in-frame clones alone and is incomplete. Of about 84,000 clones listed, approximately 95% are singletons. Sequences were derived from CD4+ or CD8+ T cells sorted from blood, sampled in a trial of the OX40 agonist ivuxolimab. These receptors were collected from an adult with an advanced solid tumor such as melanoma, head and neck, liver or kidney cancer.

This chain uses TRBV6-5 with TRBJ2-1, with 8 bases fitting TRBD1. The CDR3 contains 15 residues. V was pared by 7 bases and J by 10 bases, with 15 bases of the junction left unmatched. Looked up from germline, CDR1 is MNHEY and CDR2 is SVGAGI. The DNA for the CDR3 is TGTGCCAGCACCCAATCCCAGGGGGCATCCGGCGAGCAGTTCTTC. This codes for CASTQSQGASGEQFF.

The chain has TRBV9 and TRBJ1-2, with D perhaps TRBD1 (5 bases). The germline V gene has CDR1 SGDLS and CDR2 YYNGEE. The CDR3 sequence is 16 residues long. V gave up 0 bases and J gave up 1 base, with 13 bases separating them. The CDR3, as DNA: TGTGCCAGCAGCGTAGCTACGTCAGGGCATAACTATGGCTACACCTTC. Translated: CASSVATSGHNYGYTF.

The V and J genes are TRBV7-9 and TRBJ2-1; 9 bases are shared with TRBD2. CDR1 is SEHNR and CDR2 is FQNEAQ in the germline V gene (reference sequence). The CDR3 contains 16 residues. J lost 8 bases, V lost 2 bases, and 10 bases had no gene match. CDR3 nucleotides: TGTGCCAGCAGCTTACGACTAGCGGCCCTGATAGATGAGCAGTTCTTC. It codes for CASSLRLAALIDEQFF.

The chain's CDR3 is CDPLAGDWRYF. As DNA, the CDR3 is TGTGACCCCTTAGCGGGAGATTGGAGGTATTTT. The genes are TRBV6-1 and TRBJ2-3; TRBD2 matches 9 bases. This CDR3 is 11 amino acids long. Germline V gene data show CDR1 as MNHNS and CDR2 as SASEGT.

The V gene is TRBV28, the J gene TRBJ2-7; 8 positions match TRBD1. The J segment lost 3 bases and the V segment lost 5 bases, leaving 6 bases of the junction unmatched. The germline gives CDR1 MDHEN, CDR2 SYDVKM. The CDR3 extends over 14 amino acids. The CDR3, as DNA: TGTGCCAGCAGTGCCGGACAGGGTGTCTACGAGCAGTACTTC. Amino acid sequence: CASSAGQGVYEQYF.